This record looks at one T cell receptor (beta chain) sequence and its context. Per the authors' pipeline: Amplification from reference gene primers served as the basis for estimated nucleated cell counts. Profiling relied on immunoSEQ multiplex PCR, and the TCRdb table lists in-frame clones only, not all of them. V and J calls plus clone size are reproduced from that table; the DNA served to infer D and trimming. This table holds over 100,000 clones, about 91% found once. Germline V gene lookup returns CDR1 MDHEN and CDR2 SYDVKM. The trim removed 5 bases at V and 3 bases at J, leaving 8 bases unmatched. The CDR3 has 16 residues. This sample was taken from a study of blood T cell repertoires in COVID-19. In the study overall: From the United States, Italy and Spain came samples of acute and convalescent COVID-19. T cells, B-cell-depleted T cells, or PBMCs supplied cDNA or gDNA.

The TCR comes from a man in his fifties or sixties with acute or convalescent COVID-19. The rearrangement joins TRBV28 to TRBJ2-7; 12 nucleotides align to TRBD2. What was sequenced was peripheral blood. The CDR3 loop is CASSSPTSGSVYEQYF. The CDR3 DNA reads as TGTGCCAGCAGTAGTCCGACTAGCGGGAGCGTCTACGAGCAGTACTTC.